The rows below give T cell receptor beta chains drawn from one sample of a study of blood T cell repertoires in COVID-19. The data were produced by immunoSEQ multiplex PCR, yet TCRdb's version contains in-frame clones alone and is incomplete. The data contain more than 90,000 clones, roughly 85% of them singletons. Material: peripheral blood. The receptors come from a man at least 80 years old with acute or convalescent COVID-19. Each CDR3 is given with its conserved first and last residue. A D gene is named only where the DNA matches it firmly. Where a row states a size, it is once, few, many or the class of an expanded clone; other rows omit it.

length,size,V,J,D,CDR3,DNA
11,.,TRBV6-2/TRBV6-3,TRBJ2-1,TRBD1,CASSRGQAQFF,TGTGCCAGCAGCCGGGGACAGGCGCAGTTCTTC
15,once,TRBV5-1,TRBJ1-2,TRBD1,CASSGGDRGHYGYTF,TGCGCCAGCAGCGGAGGGGACAGGGGGCACTATGGCTACACCTTC
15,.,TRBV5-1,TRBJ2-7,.,CASSLDPTSGYEQYF,TGCGCCAGCAGCTTGGACCCGACGTCAGGTTACGAGCAGTACTTC
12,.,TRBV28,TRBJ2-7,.,CAAQGRAYEQYF,TGTGCCGCCCAGGGTCGAGCCTACGAGCAGTACTTC
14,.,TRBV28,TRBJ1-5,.,CASSPEVSNQPQHF,TGTGCCAGCAGCCCCGAGGTTAGCAATCAGCCCCAGCATTTT
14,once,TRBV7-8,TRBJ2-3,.,CASSVSGRTDTQYF,TGTGCCAGCAGCGTCAGCGGCCGCACAGATACGCAGTATTTT
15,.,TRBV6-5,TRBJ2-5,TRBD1,CASSSGQGRGETQYF,TGTGCCAGCAGCTCAGGACAGGGGCGGGGGGAGACCCAGTACTTC
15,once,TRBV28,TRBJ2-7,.,CASSFGGILSYEQYF,TGTGCCAGCAGTTTCGGTGGAATACTATCCTACGAGCAGTACTTC
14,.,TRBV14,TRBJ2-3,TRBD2,CASSQELAEDTQYF,TGTGCCAGCAGCCAAGAACTAGCGGAAGATACGCAGTATTTT
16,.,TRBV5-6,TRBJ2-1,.,CASSLSGRGPYNEQFF,TGTGCCAGCAGCTTATCGGGCAGGGGCCCCTACAATGAGCAGTTCTTC
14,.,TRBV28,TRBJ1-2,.,CASSPPGGLGGYTF,TGTGCCAGCAGCCCCCCGGGCGGGCTCGGGGGCTACACCTTC
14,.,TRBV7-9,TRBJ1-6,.,CASSLFAENSPLHF,TGTGCCAGCAGCTTATTCGCGGAAAATTCACCCCTCCACTTT
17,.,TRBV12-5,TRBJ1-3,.,CASGFSHLGSSGNTIYF,TGTGCTAGTGGTTTTAGTCACCTAGGGAGCTCTGGAAACACCATATATTTT
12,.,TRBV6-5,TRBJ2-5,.,CASTEYQETQYF,TGTGCCAGCACGGAGTACCAAGAGACCCAGTACTTC
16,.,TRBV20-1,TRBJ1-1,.,CSASGYGGLKHTEAFF,TGCAGTGCTAGTGGGTATGGGGGCCTAAAACACACTGAAGCTTTCTTT
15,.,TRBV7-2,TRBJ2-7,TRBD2,CASSPSLAGAAEQYF,TGTGCCAGCAGCCCCTCACTAGCGGGAGCTGCCGAGCAGTACTTC
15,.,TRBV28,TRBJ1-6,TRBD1,CASSPPGQGYSPLHF,TGTGCCAGCAGTCCCCCGGGACAGGGATATTCACCCCTCCACTTT
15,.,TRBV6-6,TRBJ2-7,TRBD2,CASRGTSGRASEQYF,TGTGCCAGCAGGGGGACTAGCGGGAGGGCCAGCGAGCAGTACTTC
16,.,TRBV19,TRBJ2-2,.,CASSIKLGGVAGELFF,TGTGCCAGTAGTATTAAGTTGGGCGGGGTGGCCGGGGAGCTGTTTTTT
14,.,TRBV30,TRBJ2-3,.,CAWSRPERADTQYF,TGTGCCTGGAGCCGCCCAGAGAGGGCAGATACGCAGTATTTT
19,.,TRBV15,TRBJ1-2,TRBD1,CATSRDSGRGQSGDYGYTF,TGTGCCACCAGCAGAGATAGTGGCAGGGGGCAGTCGGGCGACTATGGCTACACCTTC
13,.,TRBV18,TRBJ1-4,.,CATRQTLNEKLFF,TGTGCCACCCGACAGACTTTAAATGAAAAACTGTTTTTT
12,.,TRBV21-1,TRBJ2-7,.,CASTGESYEQYF,TGTGCCAGCACGGGAGAGTCCTACGAGCAGTACTTC